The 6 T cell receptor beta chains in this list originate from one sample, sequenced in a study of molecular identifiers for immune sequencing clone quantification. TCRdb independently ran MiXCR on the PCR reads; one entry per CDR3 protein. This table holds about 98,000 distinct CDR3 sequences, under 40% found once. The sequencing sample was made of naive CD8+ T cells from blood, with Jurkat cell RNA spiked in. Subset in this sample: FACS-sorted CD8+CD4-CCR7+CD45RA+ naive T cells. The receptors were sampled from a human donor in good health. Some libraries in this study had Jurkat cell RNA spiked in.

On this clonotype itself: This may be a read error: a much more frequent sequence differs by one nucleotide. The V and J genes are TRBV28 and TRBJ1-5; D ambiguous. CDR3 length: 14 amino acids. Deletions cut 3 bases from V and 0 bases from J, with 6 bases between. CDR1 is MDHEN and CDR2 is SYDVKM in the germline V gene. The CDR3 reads CASSFGYSNQPQHF. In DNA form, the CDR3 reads TGTGCCAGCAGTTTTGGGTATAGCAATCAGCCCCAGCATTTT.

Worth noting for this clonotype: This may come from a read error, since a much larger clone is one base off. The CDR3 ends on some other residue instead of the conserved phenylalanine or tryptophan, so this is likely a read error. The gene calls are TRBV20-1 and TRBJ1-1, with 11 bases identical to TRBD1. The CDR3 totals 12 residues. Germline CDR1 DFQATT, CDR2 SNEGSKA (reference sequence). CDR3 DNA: TGCAGGGCTGGACAGGGGGCAAGTGAAGCTTTCTAT. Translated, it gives CRAGQGASEAFY.

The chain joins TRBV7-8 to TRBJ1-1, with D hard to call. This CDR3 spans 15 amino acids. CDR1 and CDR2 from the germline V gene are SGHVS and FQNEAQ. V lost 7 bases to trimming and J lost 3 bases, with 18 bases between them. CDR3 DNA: TGTGCCAGCACGCCTGCTCCGGGGTCTGACACTGAAGCTTTCTTT. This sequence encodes CASTPAPGSDTEAFF.

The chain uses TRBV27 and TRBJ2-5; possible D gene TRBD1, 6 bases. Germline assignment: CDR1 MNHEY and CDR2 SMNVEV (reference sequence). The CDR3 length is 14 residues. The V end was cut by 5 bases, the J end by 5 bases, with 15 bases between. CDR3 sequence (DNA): TGTGCCAGCAGTGCAGGGGTGGGGGTGGAGACCCAGTACTTC. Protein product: CASSAGVGVETQYF.

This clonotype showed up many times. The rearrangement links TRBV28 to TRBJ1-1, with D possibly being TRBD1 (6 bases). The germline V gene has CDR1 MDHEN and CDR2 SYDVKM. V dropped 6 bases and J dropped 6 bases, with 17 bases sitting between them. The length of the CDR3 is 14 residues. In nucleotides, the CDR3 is TGTGCCAGCAGCACTCCGGTCGGGGGCCCTGAAGCTTTCTTT. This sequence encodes CASSTPVGGPEAFF.

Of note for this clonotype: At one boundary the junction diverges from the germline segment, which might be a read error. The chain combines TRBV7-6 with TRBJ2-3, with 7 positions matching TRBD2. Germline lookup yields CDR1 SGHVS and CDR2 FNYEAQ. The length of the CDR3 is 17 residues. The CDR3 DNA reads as TGTGCCAGCAGCTTTGAAGCCGGGGGGTGGGTCACAGATACGCGGTATTTT. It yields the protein CASSFEAGGWVTDTRYF.